The sequence of this T cell receptor beta chain was determined in a study of T cells in Graves' hyperthyroidism and ophthalmopathy. General study results and limits: In the analysis, a 13 V-J model separated ophthalmopathy from stable hyperthyroidism.

The source material, RNA transcripts, was used to amplify TCR beta CDR3 regions. In the first-round RT-PCR of the TCR CDR3, the HTBI primer set was used. TCRdb reprocessed the multiplex PCR reads with MiXCR, giving one entry per CDR3 protein. The repertoire holds about 290,000 distinct CDR3 sequences, 10% to 15% seen once, with 6% to 8% in the top ten. As regards this clonotype: Its target is not known.

V gave up 7 bases and J gave up 8 bases, with 26 bases separating them. CDR1 is LNHDA, CDR2 SQIVND, per germline (reference sequence). CDR3 size: 16 residues. V is TRBV19 and J is TRBJ1-2, with a possible D match to TRBD1 (6 bases). This receptor was obtained from a woman in her 30s with Graves' hyperthyroidism that later progressed to Graves' ophthalmopathy. Sequenced material: blood. CDR3: CASNAQWGGAYRGYTF. Written as DNA, the CDR3 is TGTGCCAGTAACGCTCAATGGGGGGGCGCTTATCGGGGCTACACCTTC.